Presented here are 28 T cell receptor beta chains from one specimen sequenced in a study of human T cells and chemical hapten exposure. The time point denotes: patch test 2, 6 weeks after DPC sensitization. Treatment noted: therapeutic diphenylcyclopropenone sensitization with weekly scalp DPC. From the RACE reads, TCRdb called clonotypes with MiXCR, one entry per CDR3 protein. The repertoire holds 85,000 or so distinct CDR3 sequences, with more than 9% as singletons. The input for sequencing was whole blood, taken in connection with sensitization to the hapten diphenylcyclopropenone (DPC). The receptors shown here come from a man aged 18 to 30 with alopecia areata. Some clones in this sample may be carry-over from other donors' samples.

This clonotype has more than one count but fewer than ten. V is TRBV6-4 and J is TRBJ1-6; D possibly corresponds to TRBD1 (5 bases). The germline V gene encodes CDR1 MRHNA and CDR2 SNTAGT. Trimming cost V 0 bases and J 7 bases, with 10 bases left between them. The CDR3 is 15 residues long. This CDR3 reads CASSDSSGTNSPLHF. Here the CDR3 DNA reads TGTGCCAGCAGTGACTCTTCAGGGACGAATTCACCCCTCCACTTT.

The V gene is TRBV19, the J gene TRBJ1-2; D is uncertain. The CDR3 sequence is 13 residues long. The ends were cut back, 7 bases at V and 2 bases at J, with 11 bases in the middle. Germline lookup yields CDR1 LNHDA and CDR2 SQIVND (reference sequence). CDR3 nucleotide sequence: TGTGCCAGTACTAGAGGACTGAACTATGGCTACACCTTC. This codes for CASTRGLNYGYTF.

This chain links TRBV5-1 with TRBJ2-5, with D unclear. In germline, CDR1 is SGHRS, CDR2 YFSETQ. The CDR3 spans 14 residues. With 0 bases removed from V and 1 base from J, the gap between germline ends came to 7 bases. The CDR3 is CASSLVGLQETQYF. The CDR3, as DNA: TGCGCCAGCAGCTTGGTTGGTCTCCAAGAGACCCAGTACTTC.

This rearrangement joins TRBV12-3 or TRBV12-4 to TRBJ2-5; D uncertain. The CDR3 loop spans 13 amino acids. Trimming pared 3 bases from V and 3 bases from J, leaving 8 bases between. This CDR3 is CASSFRGEETQYF. The CDR3 DNA follows: TGTGCCAGCAGTTTTCGTGGGGAAGAGACCCAGTACTTC.

This clonotype came up a few times. The J gene is TRBJ1-5, the V gene TRBV3-1, with a tentative D call TRBD1 (5 bases). V lost 4 bases and J 7 bases, leaving 11 bases between the germline ends. Germline V lookup: CDR1 LGHDT, CDR2 YNNKEL (reference sequence). This CDR3 has 13 amino acids. This CDR3 reads CASSLSGGQPQHF. CDR3 sequence (DNA): TGTGCCAGCAGCCTCTCCGGGGGGCAGCCCCAGCATTTT.

This clonotype has ten or more counts. This rearrangement joins TRBV7-3 to TRBJ1-2; tentatively, D is TRBD1 (5 bases). Germline V gene lookup returns CDR1 SGHTA and CDR2 FQGTGA. V shed 1 base and J shed 5 bases, with 14 bases lying between them. This CDR3 is built from 15 residues. The CDR3 DNA sequence: TGTGCCAGCAGCTTAAGGCCGGGACCGAATTATGGCTACACCTTC. Protein product: CASSLRPGPNYGYTF.

This clonotype was recorded many times. The V gene is TRBV7-8, the J gene TRBJ2-3; 8 bases agree with TRBD2. CDR1 is SGHVS, CDR2 FQNEAQ, per germline. J was trimmed by 2 bases and V by 7 bases; bases with no gene match: 11. The CDR3 has 16 amino acids. CDR3 DNA: TGTGCCAGCATCGACGGGACTAGTCCCCACACAGATACGCAGTATTTT. This translates into CASIDGTSPHTDTQYF.

The genes are TRBV7-2 and TRBJ2-1; 8 bases fit TRBD2. The CDR3 is made up of 15 amino acids. V gave up 5 bases and J gave up 2 bases; unmatched junction bases: 5. The germline CDR1 and CDR2 sequences are SGHTA and FQGNSA. The CDR3 coding sequence is TGTGCCAGCAGCCCCGGGACTAGGGCCTACAATGAGCAGTTCTTC. Its protein is CASSPGTRAYNEQFF.

This clonotype was counted a few times. J is TRBJ1-2 and V is TRBV7-6, with D tentatively TRBD1 (6 bases). Germline-derived CDR1 and CDR2 are SGHVS and FNYEAQ. Trimming shortened V by 3 bases and J by 2 bases, and 7 bases separated the two germline ends. The CDR3 runs 13 residues. The CDR3: CASSFGQNYGYTF. The CDR3, as DNA: TGTGCCAGCAGCTTTGGACAGAACTATGGCTACACCTTC.

The V and J genes are TRBV4-2 and TRBJ1-2; D is unclear. V was cut by 0 bases and J by 6 bases, with 5 bases left in between. CDR1 is LGHNA and CDR2 is YNFKEQ in the germline V gene. The CDR3 is 12 amino acids. The CDR3 here is CASSQDYDGYTF. In DNA form, the CDR3 reads TGTGCCAGCAGCCAAGACTACGATGGCTACACCTTC.

On this clonotype itself: Since a much larger clone is just one base distant, this may be a read error. This chain links TRBV5-6 with TRBJ2-5, with 12 bases aligning to TRBD2. Germline CDR1 and CDR2: SGHDT and YYEEEE. CDR3 length: 18 residues. The CDR3 bases are TGTGCCAGCGGCTTGAGACTAGCGGGGGCCCCGTACCAAGAGACCCAGTACTTC. Its protein product is CASGLRLAGAPYQETQYF.

In its sample, this clonotype was seen many times. The gene calls are TRBV11-2 and TRBJ2-1; no firm D call. The CDR3 consists of 14 residues. The germline V gene has CDR1 SGHAT and CDR2 FQNNGV. Trimming stripped 5 bases from V and 0 bases from J, with 8 bases between. The CDR3 nucleotides read TGTGCCAGCAGCGTATCAAGCTCCTACAATGAGCAGTTCTTC. Its protein is CASSVSSSYNEQFF.

The gene calls are TRBV9 and TRBJ1-2; D is ambiguous. This CDR3 has 14 residues. V dropped 4 bases and J dropped 3 bases, with 13 bases sitting between them. In germline, CDR1 is SGDLS, CDR2 YYNGEE. This CDR3 is CASSPGGTYYGYTF. The CDR3 bases are TGTGCCAGCAGCCCCGGCGGAACCTACTATGGCTACACCTTC.

This clonotype was seen only a few times. The CDR3 is CASSSARGTSGTGELFF. CDR3 coding DNA: TGCGCCAGCAGCTCAGCTCGGGGGACTAGCGGCACCGGGGAGCTGTTTTTT. V usage is TRBV5-1 and J usage is TRBJ2-2, with TRBD2 matching over 11 bases. The CDR3 is made up of 17 amino acids. Germline V gene lookup returns CDR1 SGHRS and CDR2 YFSETQ. V lost 3 bases, J lost 4 bases, and 8 bases stayed unmatched.

This clonotype came up a few times. This chain uses TRBV14 with TRBJ2-2; 13 bases are shared with TRBD2. Germline V CDR1 and CDR2: SGHDN, FVKESK. The CDR3 has 18 residues. V shed 3 bases, J shed 6 bases, and the junction held 10 bases outside the gene matches. CDR3 sequence: CASSQAGTSGASAGELFF. CDR3 coding DNA: TGTGCCAGCAGCCAGGCCGGGACTAGCGGGGCCTCTGCCGGGGAGCTGTTTTTT.

This clonotype has a count of ten or more. The chain couples TRBV20-1 to TRBJ1-5; 7 nucleotides align to TRBD1. The germline CDR1 and CDR2 sequences are DFQATT and SNEGSKA (reference sequence). The length of the CDR3 is 13 residues. The trim removed 6 bases at V and 3 bases at J, leaving 5 bases unmatched. The CDR3: CSAPDRVNQPQHF. CDR3 in DNA: TGCAGTGCACCCGACAGGGTCAATCAGCCCCAGCATTTT.

This clonotype appeared a few times. The V call is TRBV4-1, the J call TRBJ2-7; D remains ambiguous. The V end was cut by 4 bases, the J end by 2 bases, with 12 bases between. The germline V gene encodes CDR1 MGHRA and CDR2 YSYEKL. There are 14 residues in the CDR3. In nucleotides, the CDR3 is TGCGCCAGCAGCCTGCCAGGTCAACCCTACGAGCAGTACTTC. It encodes CASSLPGQPYEQYF.

V gene TRBV29-1 combines with J gene TRBJ2-3; D is possibly TRBD1 (6 bases). Trimming pared 4 bases from V and 2 bases from J, leaving 16 bases between. In germline, CDR1 is SQVTM, CDR2 ANQGSEA. The CDR3 is made up of 15 amino acids. The CDR3 DNA is TGCAGCGTTGGTTCTTCCAGGGGAGACACAGATACGCAGTATTTT. Its translation: CSVGSSRGDTDTQYF.

The rearrangement joins TRBV7-8 to TRBJ2-1; unclear D gene. This CDR3 region has 16 residues. With 7 bases removed from V and 0 bases from J, the gap between germline ends came to 16 bases. The germline V gene has CDR1 SGHVS and CDR2 FQNEAQ. The CDR3 here is CASNTPGRSSYNEQFF. CDR3 bases: TGTGCCAGCAACACACCGGGTAGGAGCTCCTACAATGAGCAGTTCTTC.

This chain connects TRBV4-3 to TRBJ2-7; D is unclear. The CDR3 sequence is 15 residues long. V was trimmed by 1 base and J by 3 bases, leaving 13 bases between them. Germline-derived CDR1 and CDR2 are LGHNA and YSLEER. CDR3: CASSQVANPDYEQYF. CDR3 bases: TGCGCCAGCAGCCAAGTGGCGAACCCGGACTACGAGCAGTACTTC.

In this sample, this clonotype turned up a few times. The rearrangement uses TRBV28 and TRBJ2-6, with D unresolved. The CDR3 is made up of 15 amino acids. Trimming shortened V by 6 bases and J by 0 bases, and 9 bases separated the two germline ends. Germline values: CDR1 MDHEN, CDR2 SYDVKM. CDR3 protein: CASSYKSSGANVLTF. As DNA, the CDR3 is TGTGCCAGCAGCTATAAAAGCTCTGGGGCCAACGTCCTGACTTTC.

The V and J genes are TRBV7-2 and TRBJ1-4, with D hard to call. CDR1 is SGHTA and CDR2 is FQGNSA in the germline V gene. V gave up 3 bases and J gave up 0 bases, with 5 bases separating them. This CDR3 is 14 amino acids long. The chain's CDR3 is CASSFWATNEKLFF. CDR3 nucleotides: TGTGCCAGCAGCTTTTGGGCAACTAATGAAAAACTGTTTTTT.

V usage is TRBV20-1 and J usage is TRBJ2-1, with a weak D call TRBD2 (6 bases). The CDR3 consists of 13 residues. CDR1 is DFQATT, CDR2 SNEGSKA, per germline (reference sequence). V was clipped by 8 bases and J by 7 bases, with 18 bases between them. This CDR3 reads CSPTGGGRNEQFF. In DNA, the CDR3 is TGCAGTCCCACGGGTGGGGGGAGGAATGAGCAGTTCTTC.

This clonotype has ten or more counts. V and J are TRBV7-2 and TRBJ1-5; D gene uncertain. This CDR3 is built from 15 residues. V lost 5 bases and J 1 base, leaving 12 bases between the germline ends. The germline CDR1 and CDR2 sequences are SGHTA and FQGNSA. DNA for the CDR3: TGTGCCAGCAGCGCCCGGACGGTGAGCAATCAGCCCCAGCATTTT. This translates into CASSARTVSNQPQHF.

This clonotype occurred a few times. V is TRBV10-3 and J is TRBJ1-6; D is ambiguous. The germline CDR1 and CDR2 sequences are ENHRY and SYGVKD. Deletions cut 1 base from V and 0 bases from J, with 13 bases between. The CDR3 loop spans 18 amino acids. CDR3 region: CAISEWRTKSSYNSPLHF. The CDR3 coding sequence is TGTGCCATCAGTGAGTGGAGAACCAAGAGCTCCTATAATTCACCCCTCCACTTT.

This clonotype appeared many times. The rearrangement links TRBV6-4 to TRBJ2-1; no reliable D call. The V and J ends lost 4 bases and 0 bases respectively, with 10 bases between them. The CDR3 runs 15 residues. Germline lookup yields CDR1 MRHNA and CDR2 SNTAGT. The CDR3: CASSGSHGSYNEQFF. The CDR3 nucleotides are TGTGCCAGCAGTGGCTCGCACGGCTCCTACAATGAGCAGTTCTTC.

In its sample, this clonotype was seen a few times. The rearrangement links TRBV28 to TRBJ1-5; a weak D match, TRBD1 (5 bases). The germline CDR1 and CDR2 sequences are MDHEN and SYDVKM. The ends were cut back, 7 bases at V and 1 base at J, with 32 bases in the middle. The CDR3 has 21 residues. CDR3: CASNLFPWGREPIWSNQPQHF. DNA of the CDR3: TGTGCCAGCAATCTATTCCCCTGGGGCAGGGAGCCCATATGGAGCAATCAGCCCCAGCATTTT.

The rearrangement joins TRBV19 to TRBJ1-5; D perhaps matches TRBD1 (5 bases). V was pared by 3 bases and J by 4 bases, with 16 bases between. This CDR3 contains 16 residues. The germline CDR1 and CDR2 sequences are LNHDA and SQIVND (reference sequence). The CDR3 nucleotides read TGTGCCAGTAGTATTTCTTTCCAGGGCGGAAATCAGCCCCAGCATTTT. Amino acids: CASSISFQGGNQPQHF.